The 3 T cell receptor beta chains given below trace back to one sample, sequenced in a study of shared clonotypes between healthy human individuals. Measured with immunoSEQ multiplex PCR; TCRdb has only the in-frame clones, and not every one. The sample contains 550,000 to 850,000 clones, roughly 72% of which appear only once. Input material: memory CD4+ T cells sorted from blood. Subset of the sample: CD45RA-negative fraction. Receptor source: a woman in her thirties in good health.

The rearrangement uses TRBV6-5 and TRBJ2-5; the D gene is possibly TRBD1 (6 bases). There are 12 residues in the CDR3. CDR1 MNHEY and CDR2 SVGAGI come from the germline V gene. V lost 7 bases, J lost 3 bases, and 9 bases lay in between. The CDR3, as DNA: TGTGCCAGCAACAACAGGGAAGAGACCCAGTACTTC. Residues: CASNNREETQYF.

With regard to this clone: Other DNA sequences within the sample encode an identical CDR3. The rearrangement uses TRBV7-9 and TRBJ1-1; no reliable D call. The CDR3 loop spans 13 amino acids. V was pared by 5 bases and J by 1 base, with 8 bases between. Looked up from germline, CDR1 is SEHNR and CDR2 is FQNEAQ (reference sequence). The CDR3 DNA sequence: TGTGCCAGCAGCCCTAGACAGAACACTGAAGCTTTCTTT. Protein: CASSPRQNTEAFF.

V gene TRBV18 combines with J gene TRBJ1-1; D gene ambiguous. Germline values: CDR1 KGHSH, CDR2 LQKENI. CDR3 length equals 13 residues. V was clipped by 3 bases and J by 1 base, with 6 bases between them. The CDR3 region has the DNA TGTGCCAGCTCACCCCAGCAGAACACTGAAGCTTTCTTT. Amino acid sequence: CASSPQQNTEAFF.